A single sample is the source of the 19 T cell receptor beta chains below, sequenced in a study of blood T cell repertoires in COVID-19 (dated by TCRdb to about 2020). Receptors were amplified or captured by the immunoSEQ multiplex PCR assay. Imported from immuneACCESS, the table was reduced by TCRdb to in-frame sequences with V and J called. These copies leave out some clones; in studies compared against another copy, an unresolved V gene accounts for under half, and the cause of the remainder is not known. The sample data list 120,000 or so clones, and around 83% of these were observed just once. The ten biggest clones cover about 5.4% of the sample. Specimen: peripheral blood. The receptors were sampled from an elderly man with active or convalescent COVID-19.

The rearrangement uses TRBV9 and TRBJ1-5; D is perhaps TRBD1 (5 bases). Trimming took off 4 bases at V and 7 bases at J, with 15 bases between the two ends. Germline values: CDR1 SGDLS, CDR2 YYNGEE. This CDR3 spans 14 amino acids. Here the CDR3 reads CASSPGGWGQPQHF. The CDR3 DNA follows: TGTGCCAGCAGCCCCGGGGGGTGGGGGCAGCCCCAGCATTTT.

V is TRBV19 and J is TRBJ2-7; 7 bases match TRBD1. V shed 3 bases, J shed 1 base, and the junction held 9 bases outside the gene matches. The CDR3 length is 16 residues. Germline CDR1 reads LNHDA; CDR2 reads SQIVND (reference sequence). Here the CDR3 reads CASSITTGRLSYEQYF. The CDR3 nucleotides are TGTGCCAGTAGTATTACGACAGGGCGATTATCCTACGAGCAGTACTTC. Using reference TRBV19 and TRBJ2-7 for the parts outside the CDR3, the full variable domain is DGGITQSPKYLFRKEGQNVTLSCEQNLNHDAMYWYRQDPGQGLRLIYYSQIVNDFQKGDIAEGYSVSREKKESFPLTVTSAQKNPTAFYLCASSITTGRLSYEQYFGPGTRLTVT.

This clone was counted a single time. J is TRBJ2-2 and V is TRBV2, with D tentatively TRBD2 (6 bases). CDR3 length: 13 residues. Trimming removed 3 bases at V and 7 bases at J, with 9 bases between. CDR1 and CDR2 from the germline V gene are SNHLY and FYNNEI. The DNA of the CDR3 is TGTGCCAGCAGTGAGGCGGGATTCGGGGAGCTGTTTTTT. Translation: CASSEAGFGELFF.

The table lists this clone with a few counts. The chain recombines TRBV30 with TRBJ1-2, with D unclear. This CDR3 contains 13 residues. The V end lost 1 base, the J end lost 8 bases, and 14 bases lay between the germline ends. Germline CDR1 and CDR2: GTSNPN and SVGIG (reference sequence). CDR3 amino acids: CAWSAGFGGGYTF. The CDR3 nucleotides read TGTGCCTGGAGTGCTGGATTTGGAGGAGGCTACACCTTC. Full variable domain (rest looked up from reference TRBV30 and TRBJ1-2): SQTIHQWPATLVQPVGSPLSLECTVEGTSNPNLYWYRQAAGRGLQLLFYSVGIGQISSEVPQNLSASRPQDRQFILSSKKLLLSDSGFYLCAWSAGFGGGYTFGSGTRLTVV.

J is TRBJ2-7 and V is TRBV11-3; possibly TRBD1 for D (5 bases). CDR1 SGHNT and CDR2 YENEEA come from the germline V gene. V lost 5 bases and J 0 bases, leaving 11 bases between the germline ends. The CDR3 is made up of 14 amino acids. CDR3 DNA: TGTGCCAGCAGCGCCGGTGGGGCCTCCTACGAGCAGTACTTC. Its protein is CASSAGGASYEQYF.

This clone has a single count. The CDR3 nucleotides are TGCGCCAGCAGCCGACAGGCCCAAGAGACCCAGTACTTC. Translated: CASSRQAQETQYF. The chain recombines TRBV5-1 with TRBJ2-5; D might be TRBD1 (6 bases). Germline V gives CDR1 SGHRS, CDR2 YFSETQ. This CDR3 is 13 amino acids long. V gave up 4 bases and J gave up 1 base, with 8 bases separating them.

The chain combines TRBV28 with TRBJ1-4; 7 bases fit TRBD1. V shed 6 bases and J 11 bases; nucleotides not matched to a gene: 6. The CDR3 extends over 12 amino acids. Germline loops: CDR1 MDHEN, CDR2 SYDVKM. The CDR3 loop is CASRMAQGKLFF. The CDR3 nucleotides read TGTGCCAGCAGAATGGCACAGGGGAAACTGTTTTTT.

V gene TRBV9 combines with J gene TRBJ2-1; 8 nucleotides align to TRBD1. The CDR3 extends over 15 amino acids. The V and J ends lost 3 bases and 2 bases, in that order; junction bases with no gene match: 4. CDR1 and CDR2 (germline): SGDLS, YYNGEE. The CDR3 bases are TGTGCCAGCAGCGGAGGACAGGGCACCTACAATGAGCAGTTCTTC. Its translation is CASSGGQGTYNEQFF. The full variable domain, rest sourced from reference TRBV9 and TRBJ2-1, is DSGVTQTPKHLITATGQRVTLRCSPRSGDLSVYWYQQSLDQGLQFLIQYYNGEERAKGNILERFSAQQFPDLHSELNLSSLELGDSALYFCASSGGQGTYNEQFFGPGTRLTVL.

V and J are TRBV12-3 or TRBV12-4 and TRBJ1-2, with D uncertain. CDR3 length: 12 residues. Between the trimmed V and J ends, which lost 7 bases and 8 bases, there was a span of 14 bases. Here the CDR3 reads CASTSGFGGYTF. DNA for the CDR3: TGTGCCAGCACTTCCGGGTTTGGGGGCTACACCTTC.

This chain uses TRBV4-3 with TRBJ1-2; a weak D match, TRBD1 (6 bases). CDR3 length equals 17 residues. V lost 1 base, J lost 2 bases, and 17 bases lay in between. The germline gives CDR1 LGHNA, CDR2 YSLEER. The CDR3 sequence is CASSQGVQGRVNYGYTF. Written as DNA, the CDR3 is TGCGCCAGCAGCCAAGGGGTCCAGGGGAGGGTAAACTATGGCTACACCTTC.

The genes are TRBV6-5 and TRBJ2-3; weak D call: TRBD2 (6 bases). The CDR3 loop spans 15 amino acids. The V end was cut by 5 bases, the J end by 0 bases, with 12 bases between. Germline V gene lookup returns CDR1 MNHEY and CDR2 SVGAGI. In DNA form, the CDR3 reads TGTGCCAGCAGTCAAAAGCGGGTTAGCACAGATACGCAGTATTTT. This encodes CASSQKRVSTDTQYF.

This clone was found once. This chain links TRBV6-5 with TRBJ2-2; no definite D call. The CDR3 is made up of 16 amino acids. CDR1 and CDR2 from the germline V gene are MNHEY and SVGAGI. Trimming cost V 4 bases and J 2 bases, with 14 bases left between them. This chain's CDR3 is CASSSEVRSNTGELFF. CDR3 DNA: TGTGCCAGCAGTTCCGAAGTCCGGAGTAACACCGGGGAGCTGTTTTTT.

As DNA, the CDR3 is TGTGCCAGCAGCTTACGCCCCACAGGGGCCCGCACAGATACGCAGTATTTT. Its translation: CASSLRPTGARTDTQYF. The chain recombines TRBV7-8 with TRBJ2-3, with TRBD1 matching over 7 bases. V trimming: 2 bases; J trimming: 1 base; junction bases outside the gene matches: 9. Germline values: CDR1 SGHVS, CDR2 FQNEAQ. The CDR3 is 17 amino acids.

The chain couples TRBV25-1 to TRBJ2-7; D might be TRBD1 (5 bases). The germline V gene encodes CDR1 MGHDK and CDR2 SYGVNS. The CDR3 totals 15 residues. The V gene lost 5 bases and the J gene lost 1 base, with 15 bases spanning the gap. CDR3 DNA sequence: TGTGCCAGCAGTTCCTTGGGGCTAGTTTCCTACGAGCAGTACTTC. It translates to CASSSLGLVSYEQYF.

This clone came up once. The gene calls are TRBV19 and TRBJ1-2; 8 nucleotides align to TRBD1. The CDR3 has 13 residues. The J segment lost 8 bases and the V segment lost 7 bases, leaving 9 bases of the junction unmatched. CDR1 and CDR2 (germline): LNHDA, SQIVND (reference sequence). CDR3 nucleotides: TGTGCCAGTAAGGGCCAGGGGGCAGGGGGCTACACCTTC. The encoded protein is CASKGQGAGGYTF.

V gene TRBV7-4 combines with J gene TRBJ1-4, with D possibly matching TRBD1 (5 bases). The CDR3 is made up of 16 amino acids. Deletions cut 3 bases from V and 3 bases from J, with 14 bases between. CDR1 and CDR2 from the germline V gene are SGHVT and SQSDAQ. The CDR3 region has the DNA TGTGCCAGCAGCTTCCCCCGCGGGGGGGCTAATGAAAAACTGTTTTTT. Amino acid sequence: CASSFPRGGANEKLFF.

This clone was observed a few times. The chain is built from TRBV7-9 and TRBJ2-5; possibly TRBD1 for D (6 bases). CDR1 is SEHNR, CDR2 FQNEAQ, per germline (reference sequence). Between the trimmed V and J ends, which lost 5 bases and 5 bases, there was a span of 15 bases. The CDR3 covers 14 residues. In DNA, the CDR3 is TGTGCCAGCAGCGAAGATGGGGGCTGGGAGACCCAGTACTTC. As protein: CASSEDGGWETQYF. The variable domain in full, with the rest retrieved from reference TRBV7-9 and TRBJ2-5, is DTGVSQNPRHKITKRGQNVTFRCDPISEHNRLYWYRQTLGQGPEFLTYFQNEAQLEKSRLLSDRFSAERPKGSFSTLEIQRTEQGDSAMYLCASSEDGGWETQYFGPGTRLLVL.

The V and J genes are TRBV2 and TRBJ1-2; D uncertain. Germline assignment: CDR1 SNHLY and CDR2 FYNNEI. With 3 bases removed from V and 2 bases from J, the gap between germline ends came to 10 bases. The CDR3 is made up of 14 amino acids. The CDR3 loop reads CASSDRIANYGYTF. In DNA, the CDR3 is TGTGCCAGCAGTGATAGGATAGCGAACTATGGCTACACCTTC.

This rearrangement joins TRBV21-1 to TRBJ2-3; the DNA was not compared with TRBD1, the D call given in the table. TRBV21-1 is a documented pseudogene. CDR3 size: 14 residues. The CDR3, as DNA: TGTGCCAGCAGCAAAGGGACAGGGTCGGATACGCAGTATTTT. This codes for CASSKGTGSDTQYF.